The sequence of this T cell receptor (beta chain) was determined in a study of blood T cells in healthy people across ages. Whole-study results and caveats: Diversity of TCR beta correlated strongly with naive T cell percentage.

A J-beta primer mix and a sample-barcoded 5' primer were used in a second PCR of about 7 to 12 cycles. The template-switch adaptor was a 5' adaptor with 12 random nucleotides. It tagged each cDNA molecule. MiXCR, applied by TCRdb to the 5' RACE reads, yields one record per CDR3 protein. Of 550,000 to 650,000 distinct CDR3 sequences listed, under 30% are singletons. Each individual donor underwent a draw of approximately 10 milliliters of peripheral blood. To note about this clonotype: What it binds is not known.

The clonotype originates from a woman of 80 years or more in good health. Sequencing was performed on blood.

The DNA of the CDR3 is TGTGCCAGCAGCTTAGCGGGGTTTGGGGAAAAACTGTTTTTT. Translation: CASSLAGFGEKLFF. The V call is TRBV11-2, the J call TRBJ1-4; the D is unclear. The CDR3 has 14 amino acids. Germline CDR1 and CDR2: SGHAT and FQNNGV. V lost 1 base and J 8 bases, leaving 11 bases between the germline ends.